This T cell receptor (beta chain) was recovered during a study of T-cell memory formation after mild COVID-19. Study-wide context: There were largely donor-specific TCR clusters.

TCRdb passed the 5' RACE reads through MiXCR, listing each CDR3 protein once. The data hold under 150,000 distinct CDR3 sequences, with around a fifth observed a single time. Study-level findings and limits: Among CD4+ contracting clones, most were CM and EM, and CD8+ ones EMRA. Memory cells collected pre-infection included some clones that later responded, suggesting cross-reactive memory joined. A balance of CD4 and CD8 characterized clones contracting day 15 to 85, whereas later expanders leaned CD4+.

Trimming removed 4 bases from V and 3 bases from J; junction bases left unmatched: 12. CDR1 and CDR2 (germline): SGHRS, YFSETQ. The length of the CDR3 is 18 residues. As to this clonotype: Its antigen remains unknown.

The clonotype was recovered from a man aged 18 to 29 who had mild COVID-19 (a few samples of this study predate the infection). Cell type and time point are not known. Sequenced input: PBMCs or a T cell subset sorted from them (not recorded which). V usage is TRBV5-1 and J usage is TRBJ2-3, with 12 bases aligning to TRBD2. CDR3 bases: TGCGCCAGCAGCACCCTAGCGGGGGGGCAACGGCCGACAGATACGCAGTATTTT. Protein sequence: CASSTLAGGQRPTDTQYF.